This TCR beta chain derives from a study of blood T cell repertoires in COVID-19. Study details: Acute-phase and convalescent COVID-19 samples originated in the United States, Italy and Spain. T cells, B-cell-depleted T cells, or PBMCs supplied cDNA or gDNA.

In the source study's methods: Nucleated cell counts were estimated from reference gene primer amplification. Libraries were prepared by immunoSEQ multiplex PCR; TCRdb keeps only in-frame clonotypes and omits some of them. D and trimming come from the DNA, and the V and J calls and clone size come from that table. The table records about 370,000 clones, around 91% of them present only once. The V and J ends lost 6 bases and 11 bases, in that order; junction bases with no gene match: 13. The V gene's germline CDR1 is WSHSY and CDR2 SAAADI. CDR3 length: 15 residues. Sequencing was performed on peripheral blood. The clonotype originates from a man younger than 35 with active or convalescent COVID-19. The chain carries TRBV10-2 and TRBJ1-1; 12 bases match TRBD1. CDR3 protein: CASREPGQGAPVAFF. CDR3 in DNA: TGCGCCAGCAGGGAACCGGGACAGGGGGCTCCGGTTGCTTTCTTT.